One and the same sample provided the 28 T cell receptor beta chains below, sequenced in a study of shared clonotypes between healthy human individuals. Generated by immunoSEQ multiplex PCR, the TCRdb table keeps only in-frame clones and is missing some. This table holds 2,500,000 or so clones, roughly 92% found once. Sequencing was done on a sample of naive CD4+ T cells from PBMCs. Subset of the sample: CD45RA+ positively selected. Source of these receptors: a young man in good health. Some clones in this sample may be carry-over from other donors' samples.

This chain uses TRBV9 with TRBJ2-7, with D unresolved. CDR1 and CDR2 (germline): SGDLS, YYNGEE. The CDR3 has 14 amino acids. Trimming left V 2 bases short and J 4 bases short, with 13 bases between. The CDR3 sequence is CASSVTLEPYEQYF. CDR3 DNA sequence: TGTGCCAGCAGCGTGACCTTGGAACCGTACGAGCAGTACTTC. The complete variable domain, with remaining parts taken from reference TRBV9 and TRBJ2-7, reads DSGVTQTPKHLITATGQRVTLRCSPRSGDLSVYWYQQSLDQGLQFLIQYYNGEERAKGNILERFSAQQFPDLHSELNLSSLELGDSALYFCASSVTLEPYEQYFGPGTRLTVT.

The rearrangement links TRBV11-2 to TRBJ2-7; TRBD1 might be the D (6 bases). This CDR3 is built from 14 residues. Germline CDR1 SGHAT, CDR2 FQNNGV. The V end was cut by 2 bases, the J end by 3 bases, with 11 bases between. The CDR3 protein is CASSLILDSYEQYF. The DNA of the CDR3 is TGTGCCAGCAGCTTAATTCTGGACAGCTACGAGCAGTACTTC.

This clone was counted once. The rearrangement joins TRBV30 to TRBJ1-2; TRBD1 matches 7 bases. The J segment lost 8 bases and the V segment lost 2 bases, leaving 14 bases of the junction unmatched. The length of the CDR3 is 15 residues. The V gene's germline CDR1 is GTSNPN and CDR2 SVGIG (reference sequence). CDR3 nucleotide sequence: TGTGCCTGGAGTAAACCCGGGACAGCCGGCAGCGGCTACACCTTC. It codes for CAWSKPGTAGSGYTF.

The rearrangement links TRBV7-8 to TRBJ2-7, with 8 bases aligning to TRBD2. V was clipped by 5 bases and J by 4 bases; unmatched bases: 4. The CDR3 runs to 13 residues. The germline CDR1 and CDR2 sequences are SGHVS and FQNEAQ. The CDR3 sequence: CASSGTRGYEQYF. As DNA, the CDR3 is TGTGCCAGCAGCGGGACTAGGGGGTACGAGCAGTACTTC.

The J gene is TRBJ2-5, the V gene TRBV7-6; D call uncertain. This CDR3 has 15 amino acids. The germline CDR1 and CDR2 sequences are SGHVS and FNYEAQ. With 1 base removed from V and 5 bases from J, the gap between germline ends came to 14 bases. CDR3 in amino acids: CASSLGLTPKETQYF. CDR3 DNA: TGTGCCAGCAGCTTAGGCCTGACCCCCAAGGAGACCCAGTACTTC.

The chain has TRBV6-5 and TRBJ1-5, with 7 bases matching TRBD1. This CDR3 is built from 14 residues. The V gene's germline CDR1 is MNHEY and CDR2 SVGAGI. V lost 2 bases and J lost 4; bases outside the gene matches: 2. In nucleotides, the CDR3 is TGTGCCAGCAGTTACGGGACAGATAATCAGCCCCAGCATTTT. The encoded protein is CASSYGTDNQPQHF.

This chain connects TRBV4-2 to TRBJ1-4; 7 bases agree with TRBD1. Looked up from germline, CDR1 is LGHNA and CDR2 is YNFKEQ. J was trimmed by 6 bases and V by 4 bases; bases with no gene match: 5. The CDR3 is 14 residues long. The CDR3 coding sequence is TGTGCCAGCAGCCGTCCCACAGGGGATGAAAAACTGTTTTTT. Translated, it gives CASSRPTGDEKLFF.

The CDR3 sequence: CASSYSSGPVDEQYF. The CDR3 DNA is TGTGCCAGCAGTTACTCGAGTGGGCCCGTCGACGAGCAGTACTTC. The chain joins TRBV6-5 to TRBJ2-7; D unresolved. The CDR3 runs 15 residues. Looked up from germline, CDR1 is MNHEY and CDR2 is SVGAGI. Trimming took off 0 bases at V and 5 bases at J, with 14 bases between the two ends.

Here the CDR3 DNA reads TGCAGCGTTGAAGCTGCGAGGAATCTCCCCCGTGGAGAGACCCAGTACTTC. Encoded protein: CSVEAARNLPRGETQYF. The V gene is TRBV29-1, the J gene TRBJ2-5; D not certain. Germline V CDR1 and CDR2: SQVTM, ANQGSEA. The CDR3 length is 17 residues. Trimming shortened V by 1 base and J by 4 bases, and 22 bases separated the two germline ends.

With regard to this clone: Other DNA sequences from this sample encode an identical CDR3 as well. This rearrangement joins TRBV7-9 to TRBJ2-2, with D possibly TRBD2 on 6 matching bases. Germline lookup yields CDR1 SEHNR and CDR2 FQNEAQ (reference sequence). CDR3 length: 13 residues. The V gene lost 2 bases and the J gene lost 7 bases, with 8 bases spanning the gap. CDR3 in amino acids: CASSLQGGGELFF. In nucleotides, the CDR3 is TGTGCCAGCAGCTTACAGGGAGGCGGGGAGCTGTTTTTT.

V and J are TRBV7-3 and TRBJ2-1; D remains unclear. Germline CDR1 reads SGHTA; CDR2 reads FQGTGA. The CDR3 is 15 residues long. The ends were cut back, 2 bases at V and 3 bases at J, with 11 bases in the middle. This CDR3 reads CASSLVGGGYNEQFF. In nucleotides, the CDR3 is TGTGCCAGCAGCTTAGTGGGCGGTGGCTACAATGAGCAGTTCTTC.

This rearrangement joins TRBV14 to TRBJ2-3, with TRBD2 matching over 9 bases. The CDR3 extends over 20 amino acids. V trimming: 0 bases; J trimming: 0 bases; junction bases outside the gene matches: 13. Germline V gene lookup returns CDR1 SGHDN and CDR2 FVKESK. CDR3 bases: TGTGCCAGCAGCCAAGATCTTTTCCTAGCGGGGATAACTAGCACAGATACGCAGTATTTT. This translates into CASSQDLFLAGITSTDTQYF.

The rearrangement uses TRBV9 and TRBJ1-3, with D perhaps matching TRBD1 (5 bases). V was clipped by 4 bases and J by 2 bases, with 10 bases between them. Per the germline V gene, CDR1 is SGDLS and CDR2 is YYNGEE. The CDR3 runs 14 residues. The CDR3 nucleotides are TGTGCCAGCAGCTCTGGGGCGGCTGGAAACACCATATATTTT. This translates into CASSSGAAGNTIYF.

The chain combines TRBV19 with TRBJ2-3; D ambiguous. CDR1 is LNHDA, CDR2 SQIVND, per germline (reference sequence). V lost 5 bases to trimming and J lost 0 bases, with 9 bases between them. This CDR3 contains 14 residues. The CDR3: CASSFSSSTDTQYF. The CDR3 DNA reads TGTGCCAGTAGTTTCTCCAGTAGCACAGATACGCAGTATTTT.

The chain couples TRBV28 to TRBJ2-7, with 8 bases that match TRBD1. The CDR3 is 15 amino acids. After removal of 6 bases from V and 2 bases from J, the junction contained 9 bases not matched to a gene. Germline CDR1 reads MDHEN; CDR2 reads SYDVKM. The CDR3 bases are TGTGCCAGCAGAGAGACAGGGGCATTTACCTACGAGCAGTACTTC. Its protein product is CASRETGAFTYEQYF.

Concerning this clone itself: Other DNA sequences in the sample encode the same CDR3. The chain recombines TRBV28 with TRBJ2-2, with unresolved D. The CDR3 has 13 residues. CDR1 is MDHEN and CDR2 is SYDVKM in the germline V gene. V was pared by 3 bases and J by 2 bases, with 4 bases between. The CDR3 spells CASSFANTGELFF. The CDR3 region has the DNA TGTGCCAGCAGTTTTGCTAACACCGGGGAGCTGTTTTTT.

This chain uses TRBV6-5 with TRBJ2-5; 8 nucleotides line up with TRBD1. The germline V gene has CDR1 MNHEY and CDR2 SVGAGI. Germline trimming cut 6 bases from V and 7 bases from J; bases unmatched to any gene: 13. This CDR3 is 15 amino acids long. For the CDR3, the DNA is TGTGCCAGCAGAGCCGGGACAGGCGGGGTAGGGACCCAGTACTTC. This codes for CASRAGTGGVGTQYF.

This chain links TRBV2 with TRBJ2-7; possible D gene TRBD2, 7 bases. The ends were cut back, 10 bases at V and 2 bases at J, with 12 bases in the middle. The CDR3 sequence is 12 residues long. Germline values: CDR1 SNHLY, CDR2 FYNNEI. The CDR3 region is CATRGLPYEQYF. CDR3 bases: TGTGCCACCAGGGGACTACCCTACGAGCAGTACTTC.

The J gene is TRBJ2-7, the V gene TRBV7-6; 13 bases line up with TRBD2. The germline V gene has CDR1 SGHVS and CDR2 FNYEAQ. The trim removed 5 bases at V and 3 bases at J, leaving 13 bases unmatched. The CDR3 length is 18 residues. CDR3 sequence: CASSGAPRGLAGDYEQYF. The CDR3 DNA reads TGTGCCAGCAGCGGGGCGCCCCGAGGACTAGCGGGAGACTACGAGCAGTACTTC.

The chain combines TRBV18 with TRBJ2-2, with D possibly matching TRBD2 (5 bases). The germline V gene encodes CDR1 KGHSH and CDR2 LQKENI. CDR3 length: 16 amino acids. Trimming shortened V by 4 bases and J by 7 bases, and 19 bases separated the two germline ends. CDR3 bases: TGTGCCAGCTCACTAGCGACCCCCTTGACACTCGGGGAGCTGTTTTTT. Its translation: CASSLATPLTLGELFF.

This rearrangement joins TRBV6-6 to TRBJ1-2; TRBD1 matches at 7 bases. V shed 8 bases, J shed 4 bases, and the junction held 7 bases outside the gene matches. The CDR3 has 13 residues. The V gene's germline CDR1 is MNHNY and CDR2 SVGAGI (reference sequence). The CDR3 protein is CASWEDRLYGYTF. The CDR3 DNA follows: TGTGCCAGCTGGGAGGACAGGCTCTATGGCTACACCTTC.

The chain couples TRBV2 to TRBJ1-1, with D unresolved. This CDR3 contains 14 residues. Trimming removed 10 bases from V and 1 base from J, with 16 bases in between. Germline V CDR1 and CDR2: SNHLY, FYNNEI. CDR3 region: CATTRGLSNTEAFF. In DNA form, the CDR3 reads TGTGCCACCACACGGGGTCTGTCGAACACTGAAGCTTTCTTT. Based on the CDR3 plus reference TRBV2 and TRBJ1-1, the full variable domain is EPEVTQTPSHQVTQMGQEVILRCVPISNHLYFYWYRQILGQKVEFLVSFYNNEISEKSEIFDDQFSVERPDGSNFTLKIRSTKLEDSAMYFCATTRGLSNTEAFFGQGTRLTVV.

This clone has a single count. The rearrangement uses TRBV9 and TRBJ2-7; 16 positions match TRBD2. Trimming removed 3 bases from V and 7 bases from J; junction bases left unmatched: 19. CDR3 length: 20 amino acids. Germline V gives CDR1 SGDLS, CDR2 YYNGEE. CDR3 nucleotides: TGTGCCAGCAGCGCGGACGGTTCGCCGGGACTAGCGGGAGGGCTGGGGGAGCAGTACTTC. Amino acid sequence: CASSADGSPGLAGGLGEQYF.

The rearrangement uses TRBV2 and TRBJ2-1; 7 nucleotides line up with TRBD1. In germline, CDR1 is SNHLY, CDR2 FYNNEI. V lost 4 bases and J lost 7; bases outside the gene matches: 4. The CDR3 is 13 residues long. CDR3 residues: CASSVRTGNEQFF. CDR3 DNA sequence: TGTGCCAGCAGTGTAAGGACAGGTAATGAGCAGTTCTTC.

The CDR3 reads CASSYTRTRLYYEQYF. In DNA, the CDR3 is TGTGCCAGCAGTTACACCCGGACTAGACTTTACTACGAGCAGTACTTC. This rearrangement joins TRBV6-5 to TRBJ2-7; 7 nucleotides match TRBD2. V dropped 2 bases and J dropped 3; count of bases not matched to a gene: 10. Germline V gene lookup returns CDR1 MNHEY and CDR2 SVGAGI. The CDR3 length is 16 residues.

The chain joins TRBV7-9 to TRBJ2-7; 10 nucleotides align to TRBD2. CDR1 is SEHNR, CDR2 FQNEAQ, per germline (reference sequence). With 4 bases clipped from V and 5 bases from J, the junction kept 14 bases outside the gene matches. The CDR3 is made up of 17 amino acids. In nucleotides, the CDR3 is TGTGCCAGCAGCTCTTGGGGTAGCGGGAGGTTCTTGGACGAGCAGTACTTC. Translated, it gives CASSSWGSGRFLDEQYF.

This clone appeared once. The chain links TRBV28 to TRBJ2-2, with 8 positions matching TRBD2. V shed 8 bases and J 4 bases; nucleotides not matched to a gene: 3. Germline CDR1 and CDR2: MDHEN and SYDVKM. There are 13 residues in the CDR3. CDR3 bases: TGTGCCAGCCACGGGGGGGGCACCGGGGAGCTGTTTTTT. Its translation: CASHGGGTGELFF.

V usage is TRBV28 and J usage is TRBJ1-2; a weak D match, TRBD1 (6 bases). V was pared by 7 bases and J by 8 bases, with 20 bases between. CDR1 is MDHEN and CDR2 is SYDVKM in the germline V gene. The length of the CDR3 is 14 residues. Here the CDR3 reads CASILGGATNGYTF. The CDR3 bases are TGTGCCAGCATCTTAGGGGGGGCCACTAACGGCTACACCTTC.